Each of the 12 T cell receptor beta chains below was sequenced from the same sample in a study of cytomegalovirus exposure and HLA in healthy donors. Primers: 60 Vbeta forward and 13 Jbeta reverse. Sequenced by immunoSEQ multiplex PCR; TCRdb stores in-frame clones only, minus some. The sample records about 140,000 clones, 79% being singletons. The sample taken for sequencing was PBMCs. The receptor source for this set is a man younger than 35 in good health and CMV-seronegative.

The chain joins TRBV6-1 to TRBJ2-7, with no clear D. There are 15 residues in the CDR3. Germline-derived CDR1 and CDR2 are MNHNS and SASEGT. Trimming cost V 2 bases and J 0 bases, with 11 bases left between them. In DNA, the CDR3 is TGTGCCAGCAGTGAAAACCGCCTTAGCTCCTACGAGCAGTACTTC. Its protein is CASSENRLSSYEQYF.

The chain is built from TRBV4-2 and TRBJ1-2, with TRBD1 identical over 8 bases. The germline V gene has CDR1 LGHNA and CDR2 YNFKEQ. The length of the CDR3 is 14 residues. V trimming: 4 bases; J trimming: 7 bases; junction bases outside the gene matches: 8. The CDR3 sequence: CASSPDRAKSGYTF. The CDR3 DNA reads TGTGCCAGCAGCCCGGACAGGGCAAAGAGTGGCTACACCTTC.

The chain recombines TRBV7-9 with TRBJ2-1; TRBD1 agrees at 11 bases. This CDR3 region has 17 residues. Germline lookup yields CDR1 SEHNR and CDR2 FQNEAQ (reference sequence). V trimming: 5 bases; J trimming: 4 bases; junction bases outside the gene matches: 10. The CDR3 DNA reads TGTGCCAGCAGCCCAGAGCCCGGGACAGGGGGATACAATGAGCAGTTCTTC. Residues: CASSPEPGTGGYNEQFF.

V gene TRBV5-4 combines with J gene TRBJ1-1, with a weak D call TRBD1 (5 bases). The germline V and J ends were trimmed by 2 bases and 5 bases, with 16 bases remaining between them. Germline V CDR1 and CDR2: SGHNT, YYREEE (reference sequence). The CDR3 totals 15 residues. The CDR3 nucleotides read TGTGCCAGCAGCTTAACAGGAGTAAGGGGAACTGAAGCTTTCTTT. Encoded protein: CASSLTGVRGTEAFF.

Worth noting for this clone: Within the sample, other DNA sequences also encode this same CDR3. The rearrangement joins TRBV12-5 to TRBJ2-2; D ambiguous. The germline V gene has CDR1 LGHNT and CDR2 FRNRAP. The V end lost 5 bases, the J end lost 1 base, and 2 bases lay between the germline ends. The CDR3 sequence is 12 residues long. The DNA of the CDR3 is TGTGCTAGTGGTCGGAACACCGGGGAGCTGTTTTTT. Translating it yields CASGRNTGELFF.

This clone has just a few counts. The V call is TRBV5-1, the J call TRBJ2-7, with no clear D. CDR1 is SGHRS, CDR2 YFSETQ, per germline. Trimming cost V 1 base and J 2 bases, with 7 bases left between them. The CDR3 has 13 residues. CDR3 sequence: CASSLTVAYEQYF. For the CDR3, the DNA is TGCGCCAGCAGCTTGACGGTAGCCTACGAGCAGTACTTC.

This chain links TRBV18 with TRBJ2-2, with 9 positions matching TRBD1. Germline V gives CDR1 KGHSH, CDR2 LQKENI. V shed 1 base, J shed 6 bases, and the junction held 3 bases outside the gene matches. The CDR3 sequence is 15 residues long. The CDR3, as DNA: TGTGCCAGCTCACCACGGACAGGGGAATCCGGGGAGCTGTTTTTT. Protein product: CASSPRTGESGELFF.

In its sample, this clone was seen a few times. This sequence joins TRBV5-6 and TRBJ2-7, with 9 bases that match TRBD1. Trimming cost V 4 bases and J 4 bases; bases outside gene matches: 9. The CDR3 runs to 15 residues. From germline, CDR1 is SGHDT and CDR2 YYEEEE. Here the CDR3 reads CASSITRTGEYEQYF. CDR3 DNA sequence: TGTGCCAGCAGCATTACTAGGACAGGGGAATACGAGCAGTACTTC.

The gene calls are TRBV19 and TRBJ1-3; TRBD1 is a possible D gene (5 bases). Germline CDR1 is LNHDA and CDR2 is SQIVND (reference sequence). The V end lost 3 bases, the J end lost 3 bases, and 9 bases lay between the germline ends. The CDR3 consists of 14 residues. The CDR3 here is CASSMGRVGNTIYF. The CDR3 DNA is TGTGCCAGTAGTATGGGCAGGGTTGGAAACACCATATATTTT.

CDR3 protein: CASRPGTGGRYEQYF. Written as DNA, the CDR3 is TGTGCCAGCAGGCCTGGGACAGGAGGAAGGTACGAGCAGTACTTC. The rearrangement uses TRBV27 and TRBJ2-7; 8 bases map to TRBD1. The germline CDR1 and CDR2 sequences are MNHEY and SMNVEV (reference sequence). The trim removed 6 bases at V and 4 bases at J, leaving 11 bases unmatched. The CDR3 spans 15 residues.

A few counts support this clone. The chain combines TRBV30 with TRBJ1-1; D is perhaps TRBD1 (6 bases). Germline V gives CDR1 GTSNPN, CDR2 SVGIG (reference sequence). V was pared by 3 bases and J by 4 bases, with 12 bases between. CDR3 length equals 13 residues. The chain's CDR3 is CAWRPGEGTEAFF. CDR3 nucleotides: TGTGCCTGGAGGCCAGGGGAAGGCACTGAAGCTTTCTTT.

V and J are TRBV12-5 and TRBJ1-1; D remains ambiguous. The CDR3 runs 15 residues. Trimming cost V 0 bases and J 1 base, with 9 bases left between them. The germline gives CDR1 LGHNT, CDR2 FRNRAP. The CDR3 DNA reads TGTGCTAGTGGTTTGGTAGTCTCAGGGAACACTGAAGCTTTCTTT. Protein product: CASGLVVSGNTEAFF.